This T cell receptor (beta chain) is drawn from a study of control samples from healthy donors and cancer patients. The repertoire was sequenced with immunoSEQ multiplex PCR; TCRdb's copy has only in-frame clones and lacks some. The data contain more than 100,000 clones, roughly nine tenths of them singletons. This CDR3 is 16 amino acids long. The ends were cut back, 5 bases at V and 1 base at J, with 17 bases in the middle. Germline V gene sequence: CDR1 SGHAT, CDR2 FQNNGV. The TCR comes from a man aged 45-60 years with head and neck cancer. Sample: PBMCs. The chain combines TRBV11-2 with TRBJ1-1; D is uncertain. The CDR3 region has the DNA TGTGCCAGCAGCCAAGGGCGAGGCTCATCGAACACTGAAGCTTTCTTT. Its protein product is CASSQGRGSSNTEAFF.